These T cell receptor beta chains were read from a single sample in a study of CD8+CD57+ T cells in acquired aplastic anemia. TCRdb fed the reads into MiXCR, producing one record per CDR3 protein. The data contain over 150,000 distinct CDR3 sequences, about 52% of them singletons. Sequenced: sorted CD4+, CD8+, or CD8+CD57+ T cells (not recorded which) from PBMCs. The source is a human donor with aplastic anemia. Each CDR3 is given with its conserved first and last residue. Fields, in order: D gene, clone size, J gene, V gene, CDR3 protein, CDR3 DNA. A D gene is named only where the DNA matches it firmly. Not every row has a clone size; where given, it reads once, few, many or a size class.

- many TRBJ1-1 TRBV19 CASSHGIMNTEAFF TGTGCCAGTAGTCACGGGATTATGAACACTGAAGCTTTCTTT
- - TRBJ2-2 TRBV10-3 CAISEGAGRTGELFF TGTGCCATCAGTGAGGGAGCAGGGCGCACCGGGGAGCTGTTTTTT
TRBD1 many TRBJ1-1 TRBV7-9 CASSYQTGTTEAFF TGTGCCAGCAGCTACCAGACAGGGACCACTGAAGCTTTCTTT
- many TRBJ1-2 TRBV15 CATSRDARDLRDGYTF TGTGCCACCAGCAGAGATGCCAGGGACCTTAGGGATGGCTACACCTTC
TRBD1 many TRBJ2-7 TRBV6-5 CASSYRTGAYEQYF TGTGCCAGCAGTTACCGGACAGGGGCTTACGAGCAGTACTTC
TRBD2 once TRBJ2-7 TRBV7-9 CASSLVPSGQYEQYF TGTGCCAGCAGCTTAGTCCCTAGCGGGCAATACGAGCAGTACTTC
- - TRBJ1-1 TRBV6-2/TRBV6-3 CASSYGQNTEAFF TGTGCCAGCAGTTACGGTCAGAACACTGAAGCTTTCTTT
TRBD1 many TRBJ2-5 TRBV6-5 CASFDRGETQYF TGTGCCAGCTTCGACAGGGGAGAGACCCAGTACTTC
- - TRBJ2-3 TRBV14 CASSQSSTQYF TGTGCCAGCAGCCAGAGCTCTACGCAGTATTTT
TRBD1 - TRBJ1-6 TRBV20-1 CSANPGQNNSPLHF TGCAGTGCGAACCCGGGACAGAATAATTCACCCCTCCACTTT
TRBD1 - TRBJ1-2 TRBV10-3 CASPTGDSPSPLYGYTF TGTGCCAGCCCAACGGGGGACAGTCCCTCCCCCCTCTATGGCTACACCTTC
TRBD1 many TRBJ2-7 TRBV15 CATSSYRGLYEQYF TGTGCCACCAGCAGCTACAGGGGGCTCTACGAGCAGTACTTC
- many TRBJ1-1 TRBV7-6 CATRRGNTEAFF TGTGCCACCCGTCGGGGGAACACTGAAGCTTTCTTT
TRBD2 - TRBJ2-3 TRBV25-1 CATSREGSTIVTDTQYF TGTGCCACCTCCCGGGAGGGGTCAACAATCGTCACAGATACGCAGTATTTT
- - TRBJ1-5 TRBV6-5 CASSYDRLAAQHF TGTGCCAGCAGTTACGACAGATTGGCGGCCCAGCATTTT
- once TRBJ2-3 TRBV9 CASSGGIDTQYF TGTGCCAGCAGCGGGGGGATAGATACGCAGTATTTT
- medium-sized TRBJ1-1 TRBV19 CAAKTSYLEAFF TGTGCCGCCAAGACGTCCTACCTTGAAGCTTTCTTT
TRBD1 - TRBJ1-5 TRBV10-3 CAIREQGAGQPQHF TGTGCCATCAGGGAACAGGGGGCCGGTCAGCCCCAGCATTTT
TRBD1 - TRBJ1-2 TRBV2 CASSHLRTGEVDGYTF TGTGCCAGCAGTCACCTACGGACAGGGGAAGTTGATGGCTACACCTTC
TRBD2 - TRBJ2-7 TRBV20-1 CSSTVGLAAAGQYF TGCAGCTCCACCGTCGGACTAGCGGCTGCCGGGCAGTACTTC